A selection of T cell receptor beta chains follows, all from one sample in a study of T cells in Graves' hyperthyroidism and ophthalmopathy. TCRdb used MiXCR to reprocess the multiplex PCR reads, holding one entry per CDR3 protein. In the table there are around 600,000 distinct CDR3 sequences, roughly 15% of which are singletons. Source material: blood. These receptors were obtained from a woman between 40 and 50 years old with Graves' ophthalmopathy. The CDR3 runs from the conserved cysteine through the conserved F or W. The order of the fields is J gene, clone size, D gene, V gene, CDR3 protein, CDR3 DNA. D genes are given only for firm matches. Not every row has a clone size; where given, it reads once, few, many or a size class.

TRBJ1-1,many,NA,TRBV5-1,CASSPTPTANTEAFF,TGCGCCAGCAGCCCGACACCGACAGCGAACACTGAAGCTTTCTTT
TRBJ2-3,NA,TRBD2,TRBV20-1,CSALPTAGGADTQYF,TGCAGTGCTTTACCCACAGCGGGAGGGGCAGATACGCAGTATTTT
TRBJ2-1,NA,TRBD2,TRBV24-1,CATAGGEGIYEQFF,TGTGCCACCGCGGGGGGGGAGGGGATATATGAGCAGTTCTTC
TRBJ2-7,many,TRBD1,TRBV28,CASTSRDRTYEQYF,TGTGCCAGCACCTCGCGGGACAGGACCTACGAGCAGTACTTC
TRBJ2-5,NA,NA,TRBV18,CASSTRGSAQETQYF,TGTGCCAGTTCCACGAGGGGTAGCGCGCAAGAGACCCAGTACTTC
TRBJ2-5,few,TRBD2,TRBV20-1,CSARPTSDIRETQYF,TGCAGTGCTAGACCGACTAGCGATATCAGGGAGACCCAGTACTTC
TRBJ1-4,few,TRBD1,TRBV7-9,CASSARDRVEKLFF,TGTGCCAGCAGCGCTCGCGACAGGGTAGAAAAACTGTTTTTT
TRBJ2-3,many,NA,TRBV3-1,CASSHRQRPDTQYF,TGTGCCAGCAGCCATCGGCAACGCCCAGATACGCAGTATTTT
TRBJ1-6,NA,NA,TRBV4-1,CASSSQGGENSPLHF,TGCGCCAGCAGCTCTCAAGGGGGGGAAAATTCACCCCTCCACTTT
TRBJ2-2,NA,NA,TRBV12-3/TRBV12-4,CASSLVGGPTGELFF,TGTGCCAGCAGTTTGGTGGGGGGGCCGACCGGGGAGCTGTTTTTT
TRBJ2-5,many,TRBD2,TRBV2,CATQGTSVETQYF,TGTGCCACCCAAGGGACTAGTGTTGAGACCCAGTACTTC
TRBJ1-1,medium-sized,NA,TRBV2,CASRGLTNTEAFF,TGTGCCAGCAGGGGACTCACGAACACTGAAGCTTTCTTT
TRBJ2-7,few,TRBD1,TRBV6-2/TRBV6-3,CASSVQPGQGNEQYF,TGTGCCAGCAGTGTTCAACCGGGACAGGGAAACGAGCAGTACTTC
TRBJ1-6,NA,NA,TRBV3-1,CASSHGSSSYNSPLHF,TGTGCCAGCAGCCACGGTTCAAGCTCCTATAATTCACCCCTCCACTTT
TRBJ1-1,many,NA,TRBV2,CASSDEYRDISEAFF,TGTGCCAGCAGTGACGAGTATAGAGACATATCTGAAGCTTTCTTT
TRBJ2-3,NA,NA,TRBV4-1,CASSLNEGGTDTQYF,TGCGCCAGCAGCCTCAACGAAGGTGGAACAGATACGCAGTATTTT
TRBJ1-1,many,NA,TRBV7-3,CASSLQVLTESTEAFF,TGTGCCAGCAGCTTACAGGTTTTGACTGAAAGCACTGAAGCTTTCTTT
TRBJ2-7,many,TRBD1,TRBV6-5,CASSYSVDRAYSYEQYF,TGTGCCAGCAGTTACTCTGTCGACAGGGCGTACTCCTACGAGCAGTACTTC
TRBJ2-3,few,NA,TRBV7-9,CASLEEARTDTQYF,TGTGCCAGCCTGGAAGAGGCCCGCACAGATACGCAGTATTTT
TRBJ1-5,NA,NA,TRBV6-1,CASSAGEGPQHF,TGTGCCAGCAGTGCGGGTGAGGGGCCCCAGCATTTT
TRBJ1-1,many,TRBD1,TRBV28,CASSFGGQGFGEAFF,TGTGCCAGCAGTTTTGGGGGACAGGGTTTCGGTGAAGCTTTCTTT
TRBJ1-6,many,NA,TRBV2,CASRRGSQGYNSPLHF,TGTGCCAGCAGGAGGGGGAGTCAGGGATATAATTCACCCCTCCACTTT
TRBJ1-1,many,NA,TRBV28,CATSETSLIGAAFF,TGTGCCACCTCGGAGACGTCGCTTATTGGCGCAGCTTTCTTT
TRBJ1-1,many,NA,TRBV27,CASSLSRQGRGNTEAFF,TGTGCCAGCAGTTTATCTCGGCAGGGGAGGGGAAACACTGAAGCTTTCTTT
TRBJ1-3,NA,NA,TRBV20-1,CSGGGGTGNTIYF,TGCAGTGGCGGCGGGGGGACTGGAAACACCATATATTTT
TRBJ2-3,few,NA,TRBV6-5,CASSYGEVDTQYF,TGTGCCAGCAGTTACGGTGAGGTAGATACGCAGTATTTT
TRBJ2-1,few,NA,TRBV29-1,CSVRASVLEQFF,TGCAGCGTTCGGGCTAGCGTACTTGAGCAGTTCTTC
TRBJ2-5,many,NA,TRBV2,CASKRVDQETQYF,TGTGCCAGCAAACGAGTGGACCAAGAGACCCAGTACTTC
TRBJ2-3,NA,NA,TRBV30,CAWSPDGRALVWYF,TGTGCCTGGAGTCCCGACGGCCGGGCCCTGGTTTGGTATTTT
TRBJ1-1,many,NA,TRBV5-1,CASSLGDGDTEAFF,TGCGCCAGCAGCTTGGGAGACGGGGACACTGAAGCTTTCTTT
TRBJ2-5,many,TRBD2,TRBV7-8,CASSLLAGPFQETQYF,TGTGCCAGCAGCTTATTAGCGGGGCCTTTCCAAGAGACCCAGTACTTC
TRBJ2-1,many,NA,TRBV11-2,CASSHRVADNEQFF,TGTGCCAGCAGCCACAGGGTGGCGGACAATGAGCAGTTCTTC
TRBJ2-3,NA,TRBD2,TRBV20-1,CSATASGGGTDTQYF,TGCAGTGCTACGGCTAGCGGGGGGGGCACAGATACGCAGTATTTT
TRBJ1-5,NA,NA,TRBV4-2,CASSLSLRDSNQPQHF,TGTGCCAGCAGCCTATCGCTCCGGGACAGCAATCAGCCCCAGCATTTT
TRBJ1-2,many,TRBD1,TRBV28,CASSPGQGVAYGYTF,TGTGCCAGCAGTCCTGGACAGGGAGTGGCCTATGGCTACACCTTC
TRBJ2-5,many,NA,TRBV20-1,CSAPQRLGQETQYF,TGCAGTGCCCCACAGAGGTTGGGGCAAGAGACCCAGTACTTC
TRBJ2-1,many,NA,TRBV12-5,CASGPTSNEQFF,TGTGCTAGTGGTCCCACTAGTAACGAGCAGTTCTTC
TRBJ2-1,few,NA,TRBV7-9,CASSLEWASPYNEQFF,TGTGCCAGCAGCTTAGAGTGGGCCAGTCCCTACAATGAGCAGTTCTTC
TRBJ1-3,NA,NA,TRBV4-1,CASSQDAGDSGNTIYF,TGCGCCAGCAGCCAAGACGCGGGAGACTCTGGAAACACCATATATTTT
TRBJ2-1,NA,NA,TRBV30,CAWSVRLWYEQFF,TGTGCCTGGAGTGTACGACTTTGGTATGAGCAGTTCTTC
TRBJ1-4,NA,NA,TRBV5-1,CASSLAPGINEKLFF,TGCGCCAGCAGCTTGGCCCCGGGGATTAATGAAAAACTGTTTTTT
TRBJ2-3,many,NA,TRBV28,CASSLYRGGTDTQYF,TGTGCCAGCAGTTTATATCGGGGAGGCACAGATACGCAGTATTTT
TRBJ2-5,NA,NA,TRBV3-1,CASSQVEHPNQETQYF,TGTGCCAGCAGCCAAGTGGAACATCCTAACCAAGAGACCCAGTACTTC
TRBJ1-5,many,NA,TRBV28,CASSSMLRTDSNQPQHF,TGTGCCAGCAGTTCCATGCTAAGGACAGATAGCAATCAGCCCCAGCATTTT
TRBJ1-6,NA,NA,TRBV24-1,CATSDLRRGADNSPLHF,TGTGCCACCAGTGATTTGCGGCGGGGGGCAGATAATTCACCCCTCCACTTT
TRBJ2-7,many,NA,TRBV9,CASSVGQDSSYEQYF,TGTGCCAGCAGCGTAGGCCAGGATAGCTCCTACGAGCAGTACTTC
TRBJ2-2,many,NA,TRBV7-7,CASSRDANTGELFF,TGTGCTAGCAGTCGGGACGCGAACACCGGGGAGCTGTTTTTT
TRBJ2-1,few,NA,TRBV5-1,CASSLAEVFTYNEQFF,TGCGCCAGCAGCTTGGCGGAGGTTTTTACCTACAATGAGCAGTTCTTC